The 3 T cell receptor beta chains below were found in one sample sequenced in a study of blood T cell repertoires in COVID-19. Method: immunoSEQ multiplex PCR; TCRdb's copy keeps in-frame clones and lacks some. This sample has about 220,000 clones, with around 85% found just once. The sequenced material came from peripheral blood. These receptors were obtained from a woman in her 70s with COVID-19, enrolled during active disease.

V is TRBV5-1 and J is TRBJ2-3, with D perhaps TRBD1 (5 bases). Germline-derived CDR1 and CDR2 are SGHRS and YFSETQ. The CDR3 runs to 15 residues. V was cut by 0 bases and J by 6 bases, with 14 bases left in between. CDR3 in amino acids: CASSLDGHLVDTQYF. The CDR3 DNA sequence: TGCGCCAGCAGCTTGGATGGACATCTCGTGGATACGCAGTATTTT.

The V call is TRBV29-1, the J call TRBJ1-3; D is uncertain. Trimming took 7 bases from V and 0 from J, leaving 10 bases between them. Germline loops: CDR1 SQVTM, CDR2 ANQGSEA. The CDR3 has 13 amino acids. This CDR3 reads CSAALSSGNTIYF. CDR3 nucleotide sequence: TGCAGCGCTGCCCTGAGCTCTGGAAACACCATATATTTT.

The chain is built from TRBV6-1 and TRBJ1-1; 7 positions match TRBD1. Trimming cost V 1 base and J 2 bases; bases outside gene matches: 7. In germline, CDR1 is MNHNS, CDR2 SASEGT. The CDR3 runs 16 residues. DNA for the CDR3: TGTGCCAGCAGTGAAGACCTCAGGGGGGTAAACACTGAAGCTTTCTTT. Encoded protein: CASSEDLRGVNTEAFF.